This entry lists 23 T cell receptor beta chains sequenced from one sample in a study of blood T cell repertoires in COVID-19. Some clones are missing from TCRdb's copy, which holds only in-frame ones; the method was immunoSEQ multiplex PCR. In the table there are about 400,000 clones, approximately 88% of which are singletons. Material: peripheral blood. The receptor set was obtained from a man aged 40-49 years with acute or convalescent COVID-19.

This clone was recorded only once. This rearrangement joins TRBV28 to TRBJ2-1; D not resolved. The length of the CDR3 is 12 residues. V was trimmed by 6 bases and J by 7 bases, leaving 10 bases between them. In germline, CDR1 is MDHEN, CDR2 SYDVKM. The CDR3 protein is CASSRRVNEQFF. The CDR3 DNA follows: TGTGCCAGCAGCCGACGGGTTAATGAGCAGTTCTTC.

CDR3 sequence: CASSKRTGSYEQYF. CDR3 DNA: TGTGCCAGCAGCAAGAGGACAGGCTCCTACGAGCAGTACTTC. The chain couples TRBV21-1 to TRBJ2-7; the D call of TRBD1 is as the table states it, not checked on the DNA. TRBV21-1 is a recognized pseudogene. The CDR3 totals 14 residues.

This rearrangement joins TRBV7-3 to TRBJ1-2; D might be TRBD1 (6 bases). With 0 bases removed from V and 3 bases from J, the gap between germline ends came to 17 bases. Germline assignment: CDR1 SGHTA and CDR2 FQGTGA. The CDR3 is 17 residues long. In DNA form, the CDR3 reads TGTGCCAGCAGCTTAACTGACAACAGGGCTTTCGACTATGGCTACACCTTC. This translates into CASSLTDNRAFDYGYTF.

This clone was counted a few times. The DNA of the CDR3 is TGTGCCAGCAGCCCCGGGACAGCCACCCACTATGGCTACACCTTC. Translation gives CASSPGTATHYGYTF. This rearrangement joins TRBV7-2 to TRBJ1-2; TRBD1 agrees at 7 bases. The CDR3 spans 15 residues. Germline-derived CDR1 and CDR2 are SGHTA and FQGNSA. The J segment lost 3 bases and the V segment lost 5 bases, leaving 9 bases of the junction unmatched.

The chain combines TRBV5-1 with TRBJ2-7, with TRBD1 matching over 11 bases. Germline CDR1 SGHRS, CDR2 YFSETQ. The CDR3 sequence is 13 residues long. V gave up 3 bases and J gave up 5 bases; unmatched junction bases: 1. The CDR3 is CASSWDRGNEQYF. The CDR3 DNA follows: TGCGCCAGCAGCTGGGACAGGGGGAACGAGCAGTACTTC. The variable domain in full, completed from reference TRBV5-1 and TRBJ2-7, reads KAGVTQTPRYLIKTRGQQVTLSCSPISGHRSVSWYQQTPGQGLQFLFEYFSETQRNKGNFPGRFSGRQFSNSRSEMNVSTLELGDSALYLCASSWDRGNEQYFGPGTRLTVT.

This sequence joins TRBV5-4 and TRBJ1-1, with D unresolved. The V end was cut by 4 bases, the J end by 4 bases, with 17 bases between. The CDR3 is 15 amino acids. Germline values: CDR1 SGHNT, CDR2 YYREEE (reference sequence). CDR3 in amino acids: CASSRPEGSGTEAFF. The CDR3 DNA reads as TGTGCCAGCAGCCGACCCGAAGGTAGCGGCACTGAAGCTTTCTTT.

V gene TRBV6-2 or TRBV6-3 combines with J gene TRBJ2-5, with a possible D match to TRBD2 (7 bases). This CDR3 region has 17 residues. Looked up from germline, CDR1 is MNHEY and CDR2 is SVGEGT. V was pared by 0 bases and J by 2 bases, with 16 bases between. The CDR3 is CASSYSIDRGGQETQYF. The CDR3 DNA sequence: TGTGCCAGCAGTTACTCGATTGATAGGGGGGGACAAGAGACCCAGTACTTC.

This clone has only one observation. This rearrangement joins TRBV7-9 to TRBJ1-2, with a weak D call TRBD1 (6 bases). The CDR3 covers 17 residues. Germline CDR1 is SEHNR and CDR2 is FQNEAQ (reference sequence). V dropped 1 base and J dropped 3 bases, with 18 bases sitting between them. DNA for the CDR3: TGTGCCAGCAGCTTAGAGGGGGTGTTGGGACGGTACTATGGCTACACCTTC. Translating it yields CASSLEGVLGRYYGYTF. The complete variable domain, with remaining parts taken from reference TRBV7-9 and TRBJ1-2, reads DTGVSQNPRHKITKRGQNVTFRCDPISEHNRLYWYRQTLGQGPEFLTYFQNEAQLEKSRLLSDRFSAERPKGSFSTLEIQRTEQGDSAMYLCASSLEGVLGRYYGYTFGSGTRLTVV.

The CDR3 loop reads CASSAQGAVETQYF. CDR3 sequence (DNA): TGTGCCAGCAGTGCACAGGGGGCCGTAGAGACCCAGTACTTC. The chain couples TRBV2 to TRBJ2-5; 9 bases agree with TRBD1. The CDR3 contains 14 residues. In germline, CDR1 is SNHLY, CDR2 FYNNEI. The ends lost 4 bases at V and 4 bases at J; junction bases unmatched: 4.

The gene calls are TRBV10-3 and TRBJ2-5; 8 bases align to TRBD2. CDR1 is ENHRY and CDR2 is SYGVKD in the germline V gene. The CDR3 length is 15 residues. V lost 4 bases to trimming and J lost 4 bases; unmatched junction nucleotides: 8. This CDR3 reads CAISVSSGGLETQYF. The CDR3 nucleotides read TGTGCCATCAGTGTCTCGAGCGGGGGTTTAGAGACCCAGTACTTC.

This clone was seen a few times. The rearrangement joins TRBV10-3 to TRBJ1-1, with 10 bases lining up with TRBD1. After removal of 0 bases from V and 5 bases from J, the junction contained 15 bases not matched to a gene. Germline V gene sequence: CDR1 ENHRY, CDR2 SYGVKD. CDR3 length: 19 amino acids. The CDR3 here is CAISESRGTGVGLGTEAFF. CDR3 DNA: TGTGCCATCAGTGAGTCGAGAGGGACAGGGGTTGGTCTGGGGACTGAAGCTTTCTTT.

This clone was detected once. The chain uses TRBV7-2 and TRBJ2-3; 9 bases fit TRBD2. The V and J ends lost 5 bases and 3 bases, in that order; junction bases with no gene match: 9. CDR1 is SGHTA, CDR2 FQGNSA, per germline. The CDR3 is 16 amino acids. The CDR3 DNA reads as TGTGCCAGCAGCCCGCGCCCTAGCGGGGCTACAGATACGCAGTATTTT. Amino acids: CASSPRPSGATDTQYF.

The CDR3 protein is CASSEEGGGINEQFF. CDR3 DNA sequence: TGTGCCAGCAGTGAAGAGGGGGGAGGGATCAATGAGCAGTTCTTC. The chain employs TRBV2 and TRBJ2-1; D may be TRBD2 (7 bases). The V gene lost 1 base and the J gene lost 6 bases, with 13 bases spanning the gap. Per the germline V gene, CDR1 is SNHLY and CDR2 is FYNNEI. The CDR3 is 15 amino acids.

The chain links TRBV10-3 to TRBJ2-7; 9 nucleotides align to TRBD2. Trimming removed 2 bases from V and 0 bases from J; junction bases left unmatched: 5. This CDR3 has 16 residues. Per germline, CDR1 ENHRY and CDR2 SYGVKD. The CDR3 region is CAISETLTSGSYEQYF. The CDR3 coding sequence is TGTGCCATCAGTGAGACCCTGACTAGCGGCTCCTACGAGCAGTACTTC.

The chain links TRBV7-3 to TRBJ2-7, with 9 positions matching TRBD1. The CDR3 consists of 15 residues. Germline V gene data show CDR1 as SGHTA and CDR2 as FQGTGA. V lost 5 bases, J lost 4 bases, and 9 bases stayed unmatched. The CDR3 sequence is CASSPSPGQGYEQYF. The CDR3 DNA reads TGTGCCAGCAGCCCCAGCCCGGGACAGGGTTACGAGCAGTACTTC.

This chain joins TRBV7-2 and TRBJ1-5, with 8 bases matching TRBD1. Germline V CDR1 and CDR2: SGHTA, FQGNSA. After removal of 5 bases from V and 6 bases from J, the junction contained 6 bases not matched to a gene. CDR3 size: 14 residues. The DNA for the CDR3 is TGTGCCAGCAGCATTAGACAGGGGCCTCAGCCCCAGCATTTT. Translated, it gives CASSIRQGPQPQHF.

This clone is a singleton in its sample. The rearrangement links TRBV9 to TRBJ2-7; TRBD1 aligns across 12 bases. This CDR3 region has 15 residues. The V gene's germline CDR1 is SGDLS and CDR2 YYNGEE. The junction had 4 bases not matched to a gene; V was cut back by 3 bases and J by 3 bases. The CDR3 loop is CASSGGQGAHYEQYF. CDR3 coding DNA: TGTGCCAGCAGCGGGGGACAGGGGGCGCACTACGAGCAGTACTTC.

This rearrangement joins TRBV7-9 to TRBJ2-4; 10 bases are a match to TRBD2. CDR1 and CDR2 from the germline V gene are SEHNR and FQNEAQ (reference sequence). This CDR3 contains 15 residues. The V and J ends lost 2 bases and 7 bases, in that order; junction bases with no gene match: 5. The CDR3 bases are TGTGCCAGCAGCTTATACGAGCGGGAGGGGAACATTCAGTACTTC. The encoded protein is CASSLYEREGNIQYF.

The chain joins TRBV5-1 to TRBJ2-2; D is perhaps TRBD2 (6 bases). Between the trimmed V and J ends, which lost 1 base and 5 bases, there was a span of 15 bases. The CDR3 is made up of 16 amino acids. Germline CDR1 and CDR2: SGHRS and YFSETQ. The CDR3 region is CASSLSGSLGTGELFF. CDR3 bases: TGCGCCAGCAGCTTGTCCGGGAGCCTCGGGACCGGGGAGCTGTTTTTT.

The J gene is TRBJ2-6, the V gene TRBV3-1 (or the pseudogene TRBV3-2); 7 nucleotides match TRBD2. This CDR3 is built from 18 residues. The germline CDR1 and CDR2 sequences are LGHDT and YNNKEL (reference sequence). With 4 bases clipped from V and 0 bases from J, the junction kept 9 bases outside the gene matches. As DNA, the CDR3 is TGTGCCAGCAGCCGAAGGGCGGGGGTGCTCTCTGGGGCCAACGTCCTGACTTTC. Translation: CASSRRAGVLSGANVLTF.

The rearrangement links TRBV6-2 or TRBV6-3 to TRBJ1-1, with TRBD1 matching over 8 bases. CDR1 is MNHEY and CDR2 is SVGEGT in the germline V gene. J was trimmed by 1 base and V by 5 bases; bases with no gene match: 9. The CDR3 covers 16 residues. Here the CDR3 DNA reads TGTGCCAGCAGTCGACAGGACAGGGTCTCGAACACTGAAGCTTTCTTT. Protein: CASSRQDRVSNTEAFF.

This sequence joins TRBV6-5 and TRBJ2-7, with D unclear. V lost 2 bases and J 5 bases, leaving 13 bases between the germline ends. The CDR3 has 14 amino acids. Germline V CDR1 and CDR2: MNHEY, SVGAGI. The CDR3, as DNA: TGTGCCAGCAGTTACGCGGCACCCTGGGACGAGCAGTACTTC. This sequence encodes CASSYAAPWDEQYF.

This clone was seen a single time. The chain joins TRBV24-1 to TRBJ2-1; D may be TRBD1 (5 bases). V gave up 3 bases and J gave up 0 bases, with 11 bases separating them. Germline lookup yields CDR1 KGHDR and CDR2 SFDVKD. The CDR3 totals 16 residues. In DNA form, the CDR3 reads TGTGCCACCAGTGATATGACAGAGAGCTCCTACAATGAGCAGTTCTTC. This encodes CATSDMTESSYNEQFF.